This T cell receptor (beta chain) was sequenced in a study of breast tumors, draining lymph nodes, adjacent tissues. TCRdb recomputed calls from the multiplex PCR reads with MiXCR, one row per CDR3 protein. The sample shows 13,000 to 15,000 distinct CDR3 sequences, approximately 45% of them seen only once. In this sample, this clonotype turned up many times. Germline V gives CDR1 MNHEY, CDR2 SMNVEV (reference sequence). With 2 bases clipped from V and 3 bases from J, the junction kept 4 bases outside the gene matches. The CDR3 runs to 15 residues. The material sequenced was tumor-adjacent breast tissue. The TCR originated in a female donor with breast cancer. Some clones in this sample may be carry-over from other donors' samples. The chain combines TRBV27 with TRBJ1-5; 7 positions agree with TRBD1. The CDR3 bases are TGTGCCAGCAGTTTAGTCAGGGGGGACAATCAGCCCCAGCATTTT. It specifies CASSLVRGDNQPQHF.